This TCR beta chain was sequenced for a study of T-cell reconstitution after alpha-beta-depleted transplantation in children. The authors prepared the TCRbeta library with unique molecular identifiers. TCRdb independently ran MiXCR on the PCR reads; one entry per CDR3 protein. Here the sample spans about 500,000 distinct CDR3 sequences, 30% to 35% being singletons. This clonotype was observed a handful of times. CDR3 size: 15 residues. Trimming took 5 bases from V and 6 from J; bases not matched to a gene: 10. Germline-derived CDR1 and CDR2 are MNHNS and SASEGT. The TCR was taken from a human donor who donated a stem cell graft to a child with aplastic anemia. Source: PBMCs from the stem cell graft donor, taken from the stem cell graft. The genes are TRBV6-1 and TRBJ2-1; 7 bases are shared with TRBD1. The CDR3 DNA reads TGTGCCAGCAGTCCCCCCGGGACAGCTCTCAATGAGCAGTTCTTC. The encoded protein is CASSPPGTALNEQFF.